Listed below are T cell receptor beta chains from one sample, sequenced in a study of blood T cell repertoires in COVID-19. TCRdb's copy holds only in-frame clones and misses some; the assay was immunoSEQ multiplex PCR. The table lists about 170,000 clones, roughly 80% of them singletons. Sequenced: peripheral blood. The receptors come from a man aged 65 to 85 with active or convalescent COVID-19. CDR3s include the opening cysteine and the closing phenylalanine or tryptophan. The D gene is left open where the match is weak. Clone size is given for some rows only: seen once, a few or many times, or a class if the clone is expanded.

v_gene	abundance	j_gene	d_gene	CDR3nt	CDR3aa
TRBV7-9	NA	TRBJ1-1	NA	TGTGCCAGCGGAGTACGGAGCACTGAAGCTTTCTTT	CASGVRSTEAFF
TRBV19	NA	TRBJ1-2	NA	TGTGCCAGTAGTACCGACCGGGGGAGGGTGAGGTATGGCTACACCTTC	CASSTDRGRVRYGYTF
TRBV10-1	NA	TRBJ2-3	TRBD1	TGCGCCAGCAGTGAGTCGACCGGGACAGGGTGGGCCTCGCAGTATTTT	CASSESTGTGWASQYF
TRBV7-8	NA	TRBJ2-4	NA	TGTGCCAGCAGCTTAGCGGCTGCAAACATTCAGTACTTC	CASSLAAANIQYF
TRBV28	NA	TRBJ2-3	TRBD1	TGTGCCAGCAGTTTCACCAGGGGGCGTAAGGATACGCAGTATTTT	CASSFTRGRKDTQYF
TRBV28	once	TRBJ2-1	TRBD2	TGTGCCAGCAGTTTAGGGAGGGCTAGTCCCGGGATGGGTGAGCAGTTCTTC	CASSLGRASPGMGEQFF
TRBV5-1	NA	TRBJ2-7	NA	TGCGCCAGCAGCTTGGGACAGTACGAGCAGTACTTC	CASSLGQYEQYF
TRBV11-2	NA	TRBJ2-7	NA	TGTGCCAGCAGCCCCAGGCAGGGAAGCCACGAGCAGTACTTC	CASSPRQGSHEQYF
TRBV28	NA	TRBJ2-5	NA	TGTGCCAGCAGTTTAACAGTCCAAGAGACCCAGTACTTC	CASSLTVQETQYF
TRBV6-2/TRBV6-3	once	TRBJ1-3	NA	TGTGCCAGCAGTTACTACGGGGAGAAAGCTGGAAACACCATATATTTT	CASSYYGEKAGNTIYF
TRBV7-9	NA	TRBJ2-5	TRBD1	TGTGCCAGCAGATCCCCAAGGACAGGGATTATTGAGACCCAGTACTTC	CASRSPRTGIIETQYF
TRBV12-3/TRBV12-4	NA	TRBJ2-1	NA	TGTGCCAGCAGGCGTCCCCCGAGTCATGAGCAGTTCTTC	CASRRPPSHEQFF
TRBV5-1	NA	TRBJ1-4	NA	TGCGCCAGCAAGGGACAACCGGAAGGTGAAAAACTGTTTTTT	CASKGQPEGEKLFF
TRBV4-1	few	TRBJ1-5	NA	TGCGCCAGCAGCCTCCTTTTCTCGGAGGTTAATCAGCCCCAGCATTTT	CASSLLFSEVNQPQHF
TRBV12-3/TRBV12-4	NA	TRBJ1-3	NA	TGTGCCAGCAGTTTAACAGGGGGAAACACCATATATTTT	CASSLTGGNTIYF
TRBV11-2	NA	TRBJ2-1	TRBD2	TGTGCCAGCAGGACGGTCGGTAGCGGGAGGTTAAATGAGCAGTTCTTC	CASRTVGSGRLNEQFF
TRBV6-6	NA	TRBJ1-1	NA	TGTGCCAGCAGTTACTCCACAGGGCGGGACACTGAAGCTTTCTTT	CASSYSTGRDTEAFF
TRBV19	NA	TRBJ2-4	TRBD1	TGTGCCAGTAGTCTTCGACCCCGGACAGGGGATGTATACATTCAGTACTTC	CASSLRPRTGDVYIQYF
TRBV6-5	NA	TRBJ2-7	NA	TGTGCCAGCAGCAACCTATACGAGCAGTACTTC	CASSNLYEQYF
TRBV3-1/TRBV3-2	few	TRBJ1-3	NA	TGTGCCAGCAGCCTCATTCTTACTTCTGGAAACACCATATATTTT	CASSLILTSGNTIYF
TRBV29-1	NA	TRBJ2-1	NA	TGCAGCGTTGAACTACTGGATGAGCAGTTCTTC	CSVELLDEQFF
TRBV5-5	few	TRBJ1-1	TRBD1	TGTGCCAGCAGCCCCTTTAAGACAGGGAGGAACACTGAAGCTTTCTTT	CASSPFKTGRNTEAFF
TRBV7-2	few	TRBJ1-2	NA	TGTGCCAGCAGCCCCGCCCCAAGAGCTAACTATGGCTACACCTTC	CASSPAPRANYGYTF
TRBV5-1	NA	TRBJ1-1	NA	TGCGCCAGCAGCGCCGGGACACGGAACACTGAAGCTTTCTTT	CASSAGTRNTEAFF
TRBV5-1	few	TRBJ2-5	TRBD2	TGCGCCAGCAGCCCGGGACTAGCGGGGGGCGGTTTGGAGACCCAGTACTTC	CASSPGLAGGGLETQYF
TRBV28	once	TRBJ2-3	NA	TGTGCCAGCAGTTTCCTCGGAGCTGGAGATACGCAGTATTTT	CASSFLGAGDTQYF
TRBV27	NA	TRBJ2-2	TRBD1	TGTGCCAGCAGTTCCCTCCGACAGGGAAACACCGGGGAGCTGTTTTTT	CASSSLRQGNTGELFF
TRBV27	NA	TRBJ2-7	NA	TGTGCCAGCAGTTTATCAGGGGGGGTGGGCTACGAGCAGTACTTC	CASSLSGGVGYEQYF
TRBV10-1	NA	TRBJ2-7	TRBD1	TGCGCCAGCAGTGGGACAGGCTACGAGCAGTACTTC	CASSGTGYEQYF
TRBV27	few	TRBJ2-7	NA	TGTGCCAGCAGGCCTGTCAGGGTAGGCGGCGAGCAGTACTTC	CASRPVRVGGEQYF
TRBV7-8	NA	TRBJ2-7	NA	TGTGCCAGCAGCTTAGAATGGACATCCGACGAGCAGTACTTC	CASSLEWTSDEQYF
TRBV5-1	NA	TRBJ2-3	TRBD1	TGCGCCAGCAGCTTGGCCGGGACAGCAGATACGCAGTATTTT	CASSLAGTADTQYF
TRBV2	NA	TRBJ2-3	TRBD2	TGTGCCAGCAGTGAAGCTAGCGGGAATCGTTTTACAGATACGCAGTATTTT	CASSEASGNRFTDTQYF
TRBV18	NA	TRBJ2-2	NA	TGTGCCAGCTCACCCGGGGACACCTTCCTGGGGGAGCTGTTTTTT	CASSPGDTFLGELFF
TRBV7-8	NA	TRBJ1-3	TRBD1	TGTGCCAGCAGCCTCCTACAGGGGAGCTCTGGAAACACCATATATTTT	CASSLLQGSSGNTIYF
TRBV18	NA	TRBJ1-4	NA	TGTGCCAGCTCACCACGGTCCGGCGGTAATGAAAAACTGTTTTTT	CASSPRSGGNEKLFF
TRBV6-5	NA	TRBJ2-2	NA	TGTGCCAGCTCATCTTTAGCGAACACCGGGGAGCTGTTTTTT	CASSSLANTGELFF
TRBV18	NA	TRBJ1-1	NA	TGTGCCAGCTCACCAGACAGAATGAACACTGAAGCTTTCTTT	CASSPDRMNTEAFF
TRBV4-2	NA	TRBJ1-4	TRBD1	TGTGCCAGCAGCCAAGATCGGGACAGGGGGATTAATGAAAAACTGTTTTTT	CASSQDRDRGINEKLFF
TRBV14	NA	TRBJ1-1	NA	TGTGCCAGCAGCCAAGGCGCGGGGACTGAAGCTTTCTTT	CASSQGAGTEAFF